The clone carrying this T cell receptor (beta chain) was recorded many times. Each CDR3 protein is one row after TCRdb ran MiXCR on the RT-PCR reads. The sample contains almost 700,000 distinct CDR3 sequences, 13% to 15% of which appear only once. From germline, CDR1 is DFQATT and CDR2 SNEGSKA (reference sequence). The CDR3 length is 15 residues. The germline V and J ends were trimmed by 1 base and 3 bases, with 13 bases remaining between them. This clonotype was obtained from a female donor in good health, serving as a healthy control. The V call is TRBV20-1, the J call TRBJ2-1; a weak D match, TRBD2 (5 bases). Sequencing was done on a sample of memory CD4+ T cells from blood. The CDR3 loop reads CSARGGAESYNEQFF. The CDR3 nucleotides are TGCAGTGCTAGAGGGGGAGCGGAGAGCTACAATGAGCAGTTCTTC.